Reported below is one T cell receptor (beta chain). What it recognizes is unknown. The sample is drawn from a study of shared clonotypes between healthy human individuals. Study at large: Used for every donor were three CD4 naive, three CD4 memory, two CD8 naive and one CD8 memory plate. Study-wide points: Few donors restricted represented genetic and exposure-history diversity.

Per sorted-subset replicate PCR, input was approximately 0.2 ug DNA, representing roughly 30,000 T cell genomes. Using immunoSEQ multiplex PCR, the repertoire was profiled, and TCRdb retains in-frame clones only, with some absent. The sample carries about 2,200,000 clones, roughly 91% recorded once. The V end lost 1 base, the J end lost 0 bases, and 10 bases lay between the germline ends. The CDR3 has 15 residues. CDR1 is SEHNR, CDR2 FQNEAQ, per germline (reference sequence). CD8 cells regarded as naive lacked CD45RO, were positively chosen for CCR7, and omitted terminally differentiated effector memory CD45RA+ cells. Caucasian adults residing in Nashville, Tennessee made up all the donors.

The J gene is TRBJ2-7, the V gene TRBV7-9, with D hard to call. This sequence originates from a man aged 18 to 29 in good health. Some clones in this sample may be carry-over from other donors' samples. The sample taken for sequencing was naive CD8+ T cells from PBMCs. CDR3 DNA: TGTGCCAGCAGCTTAGAGTCAGGTCCCTCCTACGAGCAGTACTTC. It codes for CASSLESGPSYEQYF.